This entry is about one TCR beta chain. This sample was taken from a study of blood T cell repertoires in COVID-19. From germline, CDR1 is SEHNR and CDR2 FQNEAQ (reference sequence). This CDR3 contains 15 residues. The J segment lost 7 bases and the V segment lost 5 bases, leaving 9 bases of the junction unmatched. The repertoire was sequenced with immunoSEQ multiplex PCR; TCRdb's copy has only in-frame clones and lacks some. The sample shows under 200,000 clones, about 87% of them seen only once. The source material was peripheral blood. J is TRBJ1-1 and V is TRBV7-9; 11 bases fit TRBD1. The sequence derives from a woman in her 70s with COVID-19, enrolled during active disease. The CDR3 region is CASSRDRGAAGEAFF. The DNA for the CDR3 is TGTGCCAGCAGCCGGGACAGGGGGGCGGCGGGTGAAGCTTTCTTT.